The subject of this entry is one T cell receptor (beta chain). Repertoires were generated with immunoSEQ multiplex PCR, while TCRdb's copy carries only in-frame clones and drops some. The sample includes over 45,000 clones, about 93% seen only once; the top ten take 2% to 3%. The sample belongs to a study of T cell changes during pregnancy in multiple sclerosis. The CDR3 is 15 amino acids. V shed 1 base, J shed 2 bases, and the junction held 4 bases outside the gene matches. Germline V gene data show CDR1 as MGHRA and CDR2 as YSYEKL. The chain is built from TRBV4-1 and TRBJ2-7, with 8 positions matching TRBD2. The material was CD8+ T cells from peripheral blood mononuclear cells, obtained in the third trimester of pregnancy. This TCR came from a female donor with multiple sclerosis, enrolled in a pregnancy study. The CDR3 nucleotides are TGCGCCAGCAGCCAAGGGCTAGCGGGCGCCTACGAGCAGTACTTC. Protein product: CASSQGLAGAYEQYF.